A selection of T cell receptor beta chains follows, all from one sample in a study of T-cell reconstitution after alpha-beta-depleted transplantation in children. TCRdb analysed the PCR reads with MiXCR anew, one entry per CDR3 protein. The sample holds about 980,000 distinct CDR3 sequences, under 30% seen once. The sample consisted of PBMCs, mostly from graft donor cells, taken 360 days after TCRalphabeta/CD19-depleted stem cell transplant. The source is a boy in the first two years of life who had a stem cell transplant for SCID, so the T cells may come from the graft donor. The conserved cysteine and the conserved F or W are not part of the CDR3 here.

J gene: TRBJ1-4
V gene: TRBV12-3/TRBV12-4
CDR3 protein: ASSLSLLFEKLF

J gene: TRBJ2-7
V gene: TRBV7-9
CDR3 protein: ASSPDSFYEQY

J gene: TRBJ2-2
V gene: TRBV4-1
CDR3 protein: ASSQDPGLNTGELF

J gene: TRBJ2-6
V gene: TRBV12-3/TRBV12-4
CDR3 protein: ATSPPGAYSGANVLT

J gene: TRBJ1-1
V gene: TRBV7-9
CDR3 protein: ASSYKEGVGQEAF

J gene: TRBJ2-3
V gene: TRBV12-3/TRBV12-4
CDR3 protein: ASSLGGGDSTDTQY

J gene: TRBJ2-5
V gene: TRBV11-1
CDR3 protein: ASSRKSNRDRGRETQY

J gene: TRBJ1-2
V gene: TRBV12-3/TRBV12-4
CDR3 protein: ASSLTAGPGDGYT

J gene: TRBJ1-4
V gene: TRBV29-1
CDR3 protein: SAYREEDEKLF

J gene: TRBJ1-4
V gene: TRBV6-1
CDR3 protein: ASSEPVGFRTNEKLF

J gene: TRBJ2-1
V gene: TRBV24-1
CDR3 protein: ATSLRDEQF

J gene: TRBJ2-4
V gene: TRBV6-2/TRBV6-3
CDR3 protein: ASGPLDSLGLAKNIQY

J gene: TRBJ2-7
V gene: TRBV7-2
CDR3 protein: ASSVRTGTTYEQY

J gene: TRBJ2-1
V gene: TRBV6-1
CDR3 protein: ASTPNPGGNEQF

J gene: TRBJ2-5
V gene: TRBV7-2
CDR3 protein: ASSLARRGGLETQY

J gene: TRBJ2-2
V gene: TRBV21-1
CDR3 protein: ASSRSGATGTGELF

J gene: TRBJ2-6
V gene: TRBV6-1
CDR3 protein: ATRRGRLPGANVLT

J gene: TRBJ2-3
V gene: TRBV12-3/TRBV12-4
CDR3 protein: ASNVGLARTDTQY

J gene: TRBJ1-5
V gene: TRBV12-3/TRBV12-4
CDR3 protein: ASRKQGANSNQPQH

J gene: TRBJ2-1
V gene: TRBV15
CDR3 protein: ATERRGSPNEQF

J gene: TRBJ1-4
V gene: TRBV28
CDR3 protein: ASKLDREATNEKLF

J gene: TRBJ2-7
V gene: TRBV5-1
CDR3 protein: ASSLDGGLYEQY

J gene: TRBJ2-3
V gene: TRBV4-3
CDR3 protein: ASSPVLTSGGTDTQY

J gene: TRBJ2-5
V gene: TRBV2
CDR3 protein: ASSWDRGGQETQY

J gene: TRBJ2-7
V gene: TRBV12-3/TRBV12-4
CDR3 protein: ASSLAGPTSANYEQY

J gene: TRBJ1-4
V gene: TRBV18
CDR3 protein: ASSRVHLDGRNEKLF

J gene: TRBJ2-1
V gene: TRBV11-3
CDR3 protein: ASSRQTSSYNEQF

J gene: TRBJ2-1
V gene: TRBV4-3
CDR3 protein: ASSQDDTGGAYNEQF

J gene: TRBJ2-1
V gene: TRBV6-1
CDR3 protein: ASSAMRGRNEQF

J gene: TRBJ2-5
V gene: TRBV12-3/TRBV12-4
CDR3 protein: ASSLLAGSQGETQY

J gene: TRBJ2-3
V gene: TRBV27
CDR3 protein: ASSLRAGGIDTQY

J gene: TRBJ1-1
V gene: TRBV4-1
CDR3 protein: ASSQDFGREEDTEAF

J gene: TRBJ2-7
V gene: TRBV28
CDR3 protein: ASSRASTGLSRY

J gene: TRBJ2-5
V gene: TRBV9
CDR3 protein: ASSVLPMSGGPVGTQY

J gene: TRBJ1-2
V gene: TRBV6-5
CDR3 protein: ASSSPPRTGYT

J gene: TRBJ2-1
V gene: TRBV5-1
CDR3 protein: ASSGFDRVGNEQF

J gene: TRBJ2-5
V gene: TRBV5-6
CDR3 protein: ASSGGTELGETQY

J gene: TRBJ1-1
V gene: TRBV5-1
CDR3 protein: ASSSGQLWNTEAF

J gene: TRBJ2-7
V gene: TRBV11-1
CDR3 protein: ASSYGQMRTYEQY

J gene: TRBJ2-5
V gene: TRBV28
CDR3 protein: ASSTLQGDGETQY

J gene: TRBJ2-7
V gene: TRBV7-9
CDR3 protein: ASSLGRTGGYEQY